This T cell receptor (beta chain) was documented in a study of cytomegalovirus exposure and HLA in healthy donors. For the study at large: A later analysis reported the 100 to 150 validation repertoires used the same platform as the 550 to 800 first-cohort repertoires.

This clone was found once. Its cognate antigen is unknown. Study findings and constraints: Confirmation in vitro established that a few CMV-associated chains were specific for CMV antigens. The study flagged roughly 150 TCR beta chains as cytomegalovirus-associated.

There are 15 residues in the CDR3. Germline CDR1 reads SGHTA; CDR2 reads FQGNSA. Trimming cost V 1 base and J 7 bases, with 14 bases left between them. TCRdb's table, derived via immunoSEQ multiplex PCR, lists solely in-frame clones and lacks some. The data contain around 34,000 clones, approximately 92% of them singletons. The study drew the donors from its approximately 110-subject validation cohort, separate from the 666-subject first cohort. The clonotype originates from a man younger than 35 in good health and CMV-seronegative. Sequencing was carried out using PBMCs. The chain combines TRBV7-2 with TRBJ2-1, with D possibly being TRBD1 (6 bases). The CDR3 DNA sequence: TGTGCCAGCAGCTTAGGTCAGGGGCGCTTAAATGAGCAGTTCTTC. This sequence encodes CASSLGQGRLNEQFF.